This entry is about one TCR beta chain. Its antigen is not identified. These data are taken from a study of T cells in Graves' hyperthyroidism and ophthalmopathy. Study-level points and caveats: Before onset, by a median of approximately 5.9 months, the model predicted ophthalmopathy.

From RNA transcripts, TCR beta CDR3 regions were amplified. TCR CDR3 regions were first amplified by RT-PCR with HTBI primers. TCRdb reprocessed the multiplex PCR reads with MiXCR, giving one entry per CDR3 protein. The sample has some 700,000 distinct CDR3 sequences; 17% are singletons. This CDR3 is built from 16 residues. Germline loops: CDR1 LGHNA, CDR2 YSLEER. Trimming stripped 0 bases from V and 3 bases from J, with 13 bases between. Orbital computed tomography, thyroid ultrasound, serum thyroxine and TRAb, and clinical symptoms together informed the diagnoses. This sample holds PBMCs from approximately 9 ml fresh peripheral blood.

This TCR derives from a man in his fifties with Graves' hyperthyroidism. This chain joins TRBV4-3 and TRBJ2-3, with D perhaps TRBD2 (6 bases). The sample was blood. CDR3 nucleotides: TGCGCCAGCAGCCAAGAAGCCAACGGGAGAACAGATACGCAGTATTTT. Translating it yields CASSQEANGRTDTQYF.